The 15 T cell receptor beta chains in this list originate from one sample, sequenced in a study of cytomegalovirus exposure and HLA in healthy donors. PCR involved 60 Vbeta and 13 Jbeta primers. Generated by immunoSEQ multiplex PCR, the TCRdb table keeps only in-frame clones and is missing some. Of about 160,000 clones in the sample, 84% were seen once. Sequencing was carried out using PBMCs. The receptors derive from a man aged 18 to 29 in good health and CMV-seronegative.

The V and J genes are TRBV11-2 and TRBJ2-1; TRBD1 is a possible D gene (5 bases). Germline lookup yields CDR1 SGHAT and CDR2 FQNNGV. The CDR3 has 13 residues. V lost 5 bases and J lost 5, with 10 bases in between. This chain's CDR3 is CASSPRVDNEQFF. CDR3 nucleotides: TGTGCCAGCAGCCCCAGGGTCGACAATGAGCAGTTCTTC.

The chain joins TRBV15 to TRBJ1-2; D might be TRBD1 (6 bases). This CDR3 comprises 16 residues. Per the germline V gene, CDR1 is LNHNV and CDR2 is YYDKDF (reference sequence). V was trimmed by 0 bases and J by 8 bases, leaving 19 bases between them. The CDR3 sequence: CATSRDEDSAFLGYTF. As DNA, the CDR3 is TGTGCCACCAGCAGAGATGAGGACAGCGCCTTTTTGGGCTACACCTTC.

The chain uses TRBV9 and TRBJ1-2; no clear D. There are 13 residues in the CDR3. V was pared by 3 bases and J by 2 bases, with 8 bases between. Germline V gives CDR1 SGDLS, CDR2 YYNGEE. In nucleotides, the CDR3 is TGTGCCAGCAGCGACAGTTTCAACTATGGCTACACCTTC. It encodes CASSDSFNYGYTF. The whole variable domain, remainder taken from reference TRBV9 and TRBJ1-2, is DSGVTQTPKHLITATGQRVTLRCSPRSGDLSVYWYQQSLDQGLQFLIQYYNGEERAKGNILERFSAQQFPDLHSELNLSSLELGDSALYFCASSDSFNYGYTFGSGTRLTVV.

The chain is built from TRBV2 and TRBJ1-4; unclear D gene. The CDR3 loop spans 11 amino acids. CDR1 is SNHLY, CDR2 FYNNEI, per germline. Trimming pared 6 bases from V and 7 bases from J, leaving 6 bases between. The CDR3 loop reads CASSEGEKLFF. CDR3 in DNA: TGTGCCAGCAGCGAGGGTGAAAAACTGTTTTTT.

This clone has only one observation. This rearrangement joins TRBV28 to TRBJ2-7; 9 nucleotides match TRBD1. In germline, CDR1 is MDHEN, CDR2 SYDVKM. The CDR3 has 16 residues. V was clipped by 8 bases and J by 2 bases; unmatched bases: 13. CDR3 sequence: CASGIRSGDRAYEQYF. The CDR3 DNA reads as TGTGCCAGCGGGATCCGGTCGGGGGACAGGGCCTACGAGCAGTACTTC.

J is TRBJ1-5 and V is TRBV7-9; 9 bases line up with TRBD1. J gave up 0 bases and V 4 bases, and 4 bases lay outside the gene matches. The CDR3 loop spans 16 amino acids. Germline lookup yields CDR1 SEHNR and CDR2 FQNEAQ (reference sequence). CDR3 in DNA: TGTGCCAGCAGCTCCGGGACAGGGAATAGCAATCAGCCCCAGCATTTT. Translating gives CASSSGTGNSNQPQHF.

The rearrangement uses TRBV4-2 and TRBJ2-1; D is possibly TRBD2 (6 bases). The V end was cut by 0 bases, the J end by 4 bases, with 10 bases between. Germline V gene data show CDR1 as LGHNA and CDR2 as YNFKEQ. The CDR3 contains 15 residues. In nucleotides, the CDR3 is TGTGCCAGCAGCCAAGAAACGGGGGTGTACAATGAGCAGTTCTTC. Translation gives CASSQETGVYNEQFF.

This chain joins TRBV28 and TRBJ2-7, with 7 bases identical to TRBD1. There are 14 residues in the CDR3. The germline V gene encodes CDR1 MDHEN and CDR2 SYDVKM. J was trimmed by 2 bases and V by 6 bases; bases with no gene match: 7. The DNA of the CDR3 is TGTGCCAGCAGCACCCGACAGGGAACCTACGAGCAGTACTTC. Protein sequence: CASSTRQGTYEQYF. The whole variable domain, remainder taken from reference TRBV28 and TRBJ2-7, is DVKVTQSSRYLVKRTGEKVFLECVQDMDHENMFWYRQDPGLGLRLIYFSYDVKMKEKGDIPEGYSVSREKKERFSLILESASTNQTSMYLCASSTRQGTYEQYFGPGTRLTVT.

The chain carries TRBV28 and TRBJ1-1; D is unclear. Per the germline V gene, CDR1 is MDHEN and CDR2 is SYDVKM. V gave up 3 bases and J gave up 3 bases, with 14 bases separating them. This CDR3 contains 15 residues. The CDR3 nucleotides are TGTGCCAGCAGTTTCGACGGAGGCTTGGACACTGAAGCTTTCTTT. Amino acids: CASSFDGGLDTEAFF.

In this sample, this clone turned up a few times. One end of the junction is discordant with germline, which a read error may explain. The chain links TRBV27 to TRBJ2-7; maybe TRBD2 (6 bases). Germline V gene lookup returns CDR1 MNHEY and CDR2 SMNVEV (reference sequence). The length of the CDR3 is 12 residues. CDR3 nucleotides: TGTGCCAGCAGTTTACTCCGCGGGACTCCATCCTTC. Translated: CASSLLRGTPSF.

V is TRBV18 and J is TRBJ2-2; TRBD1 is a possible D gene (6 bases). Germline CDR1 is KGHSH and CDR2 is LQKENI. V lost 2 bases and J lost 2, with 9 bases in between. The CDR3 length is 15 residues. Here the CDR3 reads CASSPYRENTGELFF. The CDR3 nucleotides are TGTGCCAGCTCACCATACAGGGAAAACACCGGGGAGCTGTTTTTT.

This clone appeared once. The chain recombines TRBV7-2 with TRBJ1-2, with D possibly TRBD1 on 6 matching bases. Trimming took off 3 bases at V and 4 bases at J, with 12 bases between the two ends. This CDR3 region has 14 residues. Germline assignment: CDR1 SGHTA and CDR2 FQGNSA. The CDR3 sequence: CASSFDTGIYGYTF. As DNA, the CDR3 is TGTGCCAGCAGCTTCGACACAGGGATCTATGGCTACACCTTC.

This chain links TRBV10-3 with TRBJ2-3; perhaps TRBD2 as D (6 bases). The CDR3 is 15 amino acids. Trimming took 3 bases from V and 1 from J, leaving 11 bases between them. Germline V gives CDR1 ENHRY, CDR2 SYGVKD. DNA of the CDR3: TGTGCCATCAGTGATGGGACTGCGGGCACAGATACGCAGTATTTT. As protein: CAISDGTAGTDTQYF.

The chain has TRBV27 and TRBJ1-1; 9 bases map to TRBD1. This CDR3 spans 13 amino acids. From germline, CDR1 is MNHEY and CDR2 SMNVEV (reference sequence). V lost 3 bases to trimming and J lost 9 bases; unmatched junction nucleotides: 5. This chain's CDR3 is CASSFRDRDKAFF. The CDR3 bases are TGTGCCAGCAGTTTCCGGGACAGGGACAAAGCTTTCTTT.

The genes are TRBV28 and TRBJ1-4; D unclear. The CDR3 consists of 11 residues. Germline V gives CDR1 MDHEN, CDR2 SYDVKM. Trimming removed 4 bases from V and 8 bases from J, with 5 bases in between. The CDR3 loop reads CASSYQEKLFF. The CDR3 nucleotides are TGTGCCAGCAGTTATCAGGAAAAACTGTTTTTT.